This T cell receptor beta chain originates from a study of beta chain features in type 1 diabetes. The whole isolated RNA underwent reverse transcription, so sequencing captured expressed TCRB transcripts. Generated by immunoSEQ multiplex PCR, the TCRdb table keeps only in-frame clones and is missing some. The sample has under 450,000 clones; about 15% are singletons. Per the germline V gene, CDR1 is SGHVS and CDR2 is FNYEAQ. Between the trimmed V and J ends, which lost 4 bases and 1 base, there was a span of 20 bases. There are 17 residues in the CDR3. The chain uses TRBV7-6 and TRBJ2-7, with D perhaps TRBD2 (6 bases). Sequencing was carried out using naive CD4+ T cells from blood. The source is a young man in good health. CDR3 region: CASSSATSPVRSYEQYV. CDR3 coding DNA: TGTGCCAGCAGCTCCGCGACTAGTCCTGTGAGGTCCTACGAGCAGTACGTC.